The 24 T cell receptor beta chains listed next were all sequenced from one sample in a study of T-cell reconstitution after alpha-beta-depleted transplantation in children. Unique molecular identifiers featured in how the TCRbeta library was prepared. TCRdb analysed the PCR reads with MiXCR anew, one entry per CDR3 protein. The repertoire has more than 550,000 distinct CDR3 sequences, roughly a tenth of them found once; the top ten carry about 4.2%. The specimen was PBMCs from the stem cell graft donor, collected from the stem cell graft. The receptors derive from a human donor who donated a stem cell graft to a child with acute myeloid leukemia.

This chain links TRBV14 with TRBJ1-6; D is undetermined. V lost 4 bases and J lost 6, with 16 bases in between. This CDR3 has 16 residues. CDR1 and CDR2 (germline): SGHDN, FVKESK. The CDR3 region is CASSRTEGGRNSPLHF. DNA of the CDR3: TGTGCCAGCAGCCGAACCGAGGGCGGGCGTAATTCACCCCTCCACTTT.

The genes are TRBV5-6 and TRBJ2-3; D ambiguous. This CDR3 comprises 13 residues. Germline CDR1 is SGHDT and CDR2 is YYEEEE. Trimming removed 0 bases from V and 5 bases from J, with 7 bases in between. The CDR3, as DNA: TGTGCCAGCAGCTTGGCCGCAGGAGATACGCAGTATTTT. Translated: CASSLAAGDTQYF.

This clonotype turned up a few times. The chain carries TRBV7-3 and TRBJ2-5; D is uncertain. This CDR3 is built from 13 residues. Per the germline V gene, CDR1 is SGHTA and CDR2 is FQGTGA. V was trimmed by 3 bases and J by 5 bases, leaving 10 bases between them. The CDR3 nucleotides are TGTGCCAGCAGCTTGGACCCGATGGAGACCCAGTACTTC. It is translated as CASSLDPMETQYF.

This clonotype showed up many times. This chain joins TRBV12-3 or TRBV12-4 and TRBJ2-5; TRBD2 might be the D (6 bases). The CDR3 runs 14 residues. Trimming shortened V by 6 bases and J by 5 bases, and 16 bases separated the two germline ends. The DNA for the CDR3 is TGTGCCAGCAGCTCCCCAAATGCGGGGGAGACCCAGTACTTC. Its translation is CASSSPNAGETQYF.

This clonotype was recorded many times. The chain uses TRBV20-1 and TRBJ2-3; TRBD2 aligns across 9 bases. Germline V CDR1 and CDR2: DFQATT, SNEGSKA (reference sequence). Germline trimming cut 3 bases from V and 2 bases from J; bases unmatched to any gene: 6. The CDR3 is 15 residues long. The CDR3 bases are TGCAGTGCTAGGAGGCTAGCGGGGAACACAGATACGCAGTATTTT. Amino acids: CSARRLAGNTDTQYF.

This clonotype was recorded a few times. J is TRBJ2-2 and V is TRBV20-1; 9 bases map to TRBD2. The V segment lost 4 bases and the J segment 6 bases; nucleotides outside the gene matches: 6. Germline V CDR1 and CDR2: DFQATT, SNEGSKA (reference sequence). This CDR3 comprises 14 residues. CDR3 nucleotide sequence: TGCAGTGCTACTCAGACTAGCGGTGCCGGGGAGCTGTTTTTT. Its translation is CSATQTSGAGELFF.

This chain links TRBV7-9 with TRBJ1-5, with TRBD1 identical over 12 bases. The germline V gene has CDR1 SEHNR and CDR2 FQNEAQ (reference sequence). The J segment lost 7 bases and the V segment lost 5 bases, leaving 12 bases of the junction unmatched. The CDR3 spans 17 residues. DNA for the CDR3: TGTGCCAGCAGCGCCCCCGGGACAGGGGGCTGGGGGCAGCCCCAGCATTTT. It yields the protein CASSAPGTGGWGQPQHF.

The table lists this clonotype with a few counts. V gene TRBV20-1 combines with J gene TRBJ2-3; 12 bases align to TRBD2. The ends lost 1 base at V and 2 bases at J; junction bases unmatched: 7. CDR3 length: 17 residues. The V gene's germline CDR1 is DFQATT and CDR2 SNEGSKA (reference sequence). In nucleotides, the CDR3 is TGCAGTGCTAGAGCATCTAGCGGGAGGGGGTACACAGATACGCAGTATTTT. Its translation is CSARASSGRGYTDTQYF.

V is TRBV30 and J is TRBJ2-1; 7 nucleotides match TRBD2. The length of the CDR3 is 10 residues. Trimming took 3 bases from V and 15 from J; bases not matched to a gene: 5. Germline lookup yields CDR1 GTSNPN and CDR2 SVGIG (reference sequence). The CDR3 nucleotides are TGTGCCTGGAGCGGAGCGGGAATGTTCTTC. This translates into CAWSGAGMFF.

The rearrangement links TRBV29-1 to TRBJ2-6; D remains ambiguous. Germline V gene data show CDR1 as SQVTM and CDR2 as ANQGSEA. V was cut by 0 bases and J by 7 bases, with 4 bases left in between. The CDR3 has 12 residues. This CDR3 is CSVEEIANVLTF. As DNA, the CDR3 is TGCAGCGTTGAAGAAATAGCCAACGTCCTGACTTTC.

In nucleotides, the CDR3 is TGTGCCAGCAGCGGAACCGGGACTAGCGCGCAGAGTGAGCAGTTCTTC. Translation gives CASSGTGTSAQSEQFF. The V gene is TRBV9, the J gene TRBJ2-1; 10 bases fit TRBD2. Germline V gene lookup returns CDR1 SGDLS and CDR2 YYNGEE. Trimming at V came to 3 bases and at J to 9 bases, leaving 12 bases not matched to a gene. The CDR3 is made up of 16 amino acids.

The sample holds a few counts of this clonotype. This sequence joins TRBV7-3 and TRBJ2-5; TRBD2 is a possible D gene (7 bases). The CDR3 is 14 residues long. V lost 8 bases, J lost 2 bases, and 15 bases lay in between. Germline CDR1 and CDR2: SGHTA and FQGTGA. CDR3 region: CASAPGRGQETQYF. CDR3 coding DNA: TGTGCCAGCGCTCCGGGGAGGGGGCAAGAGACCCAGTACTTC. Together with reference TRBV7-3 and TRBJ2-5, the CDR3 gives the full variable domain: GAGVSQTPSNKVTEKGKYVELRCDPISGHTALYWYRQSLGQGPEFLIYFQGTGAADDSGLPNDRFFAVRPEGSVSTLKIQRTERGDSAVYLCASAPGRGQETQYFGPGTRLLVL.

About this clonotype: A much larger clone sits a single nucleotide away, making a read error possible. This chain uses TRBV3-1 with TRBJ2-1, with 12 nucleotides matching TRBD2. Trimming at V came to 4 bases and at J to 8 bases, leaving 0 bases not matched to a gene. Germline V gene sequence: CDR1 LGHDT, CDR2 YNNKEL (reference sequence). This CDR3 region has 13 residues. CDR3 sequence: CASSPSGRDEQFF. Written as DNA, the CDR3 is TGTGCCAGCAGCCCTAGCGGGAGGGATGAGCAGTTCTTC.

This clonotype showed up just a few times. This chain joins TRBV5-8 and TRBJ1-2, with no clear D. The V gene's germline CDR1 is SGHTS and CDR2 YDEGEE. The V gene lost 0 bases and the J gene lost 6 bases, with 9 bases spanning the gap. This CDR3 spans 13 amino acids. CDR3 DNA sequence: TGTGCCAGCAGCTTGGAAAGGAGGGATGGCTACACCTTC. This translates into CASSLERRDGYTF.

This clonotype has a count of ten or more. The chain has TRBV5-5 and TRBJ1-2, with D uncertain. The V and J ends lost 0 bases and 0 bases respectively, with 15 bases between them. This CDR3 contains 17 residues. Germline-derived CDR1 and CDR2 are SGHKS and YYEKEE (reference sequence). CDR3 sequence: CASSLVGWDPSNYGYTF. The CDR3 region has the DNA TGTGCCAGCAGCTTGGTGGGGTGGGATCCTTCTAACTATGGCTACACCTTC. Full variable domain (rest looked up from reference TRBV5-5 and TRBJ1-2): DAGVTQSPTHLIKTRGQQVTLRCSPISGHKSVSWYQQVLGQGPQFIFQYYEKEERGRGNFPDRFSARQFPNYSSELNVNALLLGDSALYLCASSLVGWDPSNYGYTFGSGTRLTVV.

At least ten counts were recorded for this clonotype. The chain combines TRBV20-1 with TRBJ2-3; a weak D match, TRBD2 (5 bases). In germline, CDR1 is DFQATT, CDR2 SNEGSKA (reference sequence). V was clipped by 6 bases and J by 6 bases, with 19 bases between them. This CDR3 comprises 14 residues. In DNA form, the CDR3 reads TGCAGTGCACCTACTAGGACTCAGAGGGATACGCAGTATTTT. Its translation: CSAPTRTQRDTQYF.

This clonotype was recorded many times. The chain couples TRBV7-8 to TRBJ2-1; D is unresolved. The CDR3 covers 12 residues. Trimming cost V 7 bases and J 10 bases, with 14 bases left between them. CDR1 is SGHVS and CDR2 is FQNEAQ in the germline V gene. This chain's CDR3 is CASKTRTVEQFF. The CDR3 bases are TGTGCCAGCAAGACCAGGACCGTGGAGCAGTTCTTC.

This clonotype came up a few times. The chain carries TRBV27 and TRBJ2-7; 7 bases are shared with TRBD2. The CDR3 has 14 residues. Trimming removed 8 bases from V and 7 bases from J; junction bases left unmatched: 14. Germline V gives CDR1 MNHEY, CDR2 SMNVEV (reference sequence). CDR3 sequence (DNA): TGTGCCAGCGCTGGGGGGACTACGATCTGGGAGCAGTACTTC. Translation: CASAGGTTIWEQYF.

A word on this clonotype: A much more abundant neighbour one base away suggests this may be a read error. CDR3 coding DNA: TGTGCCATCAGTAAGTCTTCGGGTTTGTACGAGCAGTACTTC. Residues: CAISKSSGLYEQYF. This chain connects TRBV10-3 to TRBJ2-7; no definite D call. The CDR3 contains 14 residues. Per the germline V gene, CDR1 is ENHRY and CDR2 is SYGVKD.

This clonotype was counted ten times or more. This chain uses TRBV29-1 with TRBJ2-3; the D gene is possibly TRBD2 (6 bases). CDR3 length: 13 amino acids. Germline CDR1 and CDR2: SQVTM and ANQGSEA. Between the trimmed V and J ends, which lost 3 bases and 5 bases, there was a span of 12 bases. The chain's CDR3 is CSVDWLAQDTQYF. CDR3 DNA sequence: TGCAGCGTTGATTGGCTAGCGCAAGATACGCAGTATTTT.

This chain uses TRBV7-9 with TRBJ1-5, with 7 bases aligning to TRBD1. J was trimmed by 4 bases and V by 5 bases; bases with no gene match: 11. The germline V gene has CDR1 SEHNR and CDR2 FQNEAQ (reference sequence). The CDR3 is 16 residues long. The CDR3 DNA sequence: TGTGCCAGCAGCCCGCAAAGGGGGCGCTGGAATCAGCCCCAGCATTTT. Translation gives CASSPQRGRWNQPQHF.

This clonotype was found a few times. V is TRBV20-1 and J is TRBJ2-2; 15 bases are shared with TRBD2. Germline CDR1 reads DFQATT; CDR2 reads SNEGSKA (reference sequence). This CDR3 region has 18 residues. The J segment lost 3 bases and the V segment lost 0 bases, leaving 5 bases of the junction unmatched. CDR3 nucleotide sequence: TGCAGTGCTAGAGATGGACTAGCGGGAGGGCGTGACACCGGGGAGCTGTTTTTT. Translated: CSARDGLAGGRDTGELFF.

This chain uses TRBV20-1 with TRBJ2-3; a weak D match, TRBD2 (6 bases). Deletions cut 0 bases from V and 6 bases from J, with 22 bases between. The CDR3 totals 17 residues. Germline assignment: CDR1 DFQATT and CDR2 SNEGSKA (reference sequence). The CDR3 region has the DNA TGCAGTGCTAGAGAAGGGTCGCGGGGCACATTGTGGGATACGCAGTATTTT. It specifies CSAREGSRGTLWDTQYF.

At least ten counts were recorded for this clonotype. This sequence joins TRBV5-6 and TRBJ2-7, with D tentatively TRBD1 (6 bases). CDR3 size: 15 residues. CDR1 is SGHDT and CDR2 is YYEEEE in the germline V gene. Deletions cut 3 bases from V and 1 base from J, with 14 bases between. The CDR3 loop is CASSWRTVLSYEQYF. The CDR3 region has the DNA TGTGCCAGCAGCTGGCGGACAGTTCTATCCTACGAGCAGTACTTC.